The rows below give T cell receptor beta chains drawn from one sample of a study of blood T cell repertoires in COVID-19. Clones were sequenced by immunoSEQ multiplex PCR, and TCRdb holds only the in-frame ones, with some missing. The sample holds some 150,000 clones; 80% to 90% are singletons and the top ten take roughly 3.7%. Sequences were obtained from peripheral blood. These receptors were obtained from a young man with active or convalescent COVID-19. Both conserved end residues are part of each CDR3. D genes are given only for firm matches. Clone size appears in some rows only: once, few, many, or a class for an expanded clone.

V gene	clone size	D gene	J gene	CDR3 protein	CDR3 DNA
TRBV7-9	NA	TRBD2	TRBJ2-2	CASSLQRGGSGELFF	TGTGCCAGCAGCTTACAGCGGGGGGGCTCCGGGGAGCTGTTTTTT
TRBV3-1/TRBV3-2	NA	TRBD1	TRBJ1-2	CASSHDDRASIYGYTF	TGTGCCAGCAGCCATGACGACAGGGCCTCGATCTATGGCTACACCTTC
TRBV15	NA	NA	TRBJ2-2	CATSGRNTGELFF	TGTGCCACCAGCGGGAGGAACACCGGGGAGCTGTTTTTT
TRBV9	NA	NA	TRBJ1-3	CASSVRGSGNTIYF	TGTGCCAGCAGCGTAAGGGGTTCTGGAAACACCATATATTTT
TRBV7-9	NA	TRBD1	TRBJ1-1	CASTKGDRVNTEAFF	TGTGCCAGCACCAAGGGGGACAGGGTTAACACTGAAGCTTTCTTT
TRBV29-1	NA	NA	TRBJ1-6	CSVGTALGSPLHF	TGCAGCGTTGGGACAGCGCTAGGATCACCCCTCCACTTT
TRBV5-1	NA	NA	TRBJ2-7	CASSLDQGFEQYF	TGCGCCAGCAGCTTGGATCAGGGTTTCGAGCAGTACTTC
TRBV29-1	NA	NA	TRBJ1-1	CSVDGGRNVNTEAFF	TGCAGCGTTGACGGGGGGCGGAACGTGAACACTGAAGCTTTCTTT
TRBV2	NA	NA	TRBJ1-5	CASRLDINQPQHF	TGTGCCAGCAGACTGGACATAAATCAGCCCCAGCATTTT
TRBV11-3	NA	NA	TRBJ2-3	CASSFSVSDTQYF	TGTGCCAGCAGCTTCTCCGTGTCAGATACGCAGTATTTT
TRBV5-1	NA	NA	TRBJ1-1	CASSSIIGGNTEAFF	TGCGCCAGCAGCTCAATTATAGGGGGTAACACTGAAGCTTTCTTT
TRBV13	NA	NA	TRBJ1-1	CASSLQGQGHTEAFF	TGTGCCAGCAGCTTACAGGGGCAGGGGCACACTGAAGCTTTCTTT
TRBV7-8	NA	TRBD1	TRBJ1-1	CASSKFTGGMNTEAFF	TGTGCCAGCAGCAAATTTACAGGGGGTATGAACACTGAAGCTTTCTTT
TRBV5-6	NA	NA	TRBJ2-1	CASSLEITGLSFF	TGTGCCAGCAGCTTGGAAATAACAGGCCTTTCCTTCTTC
TRBV11-2	NA	NA	TRBJ2-2	CASSGTYLGGTGELFF	TGTGCCAGCAGTGGGACTTACCTTGGGGGCACCGGGGAGCTGTTTTTT
TRBV6-5	NA	NA	TRBJ1-3	CASTPAGTSGNTIYF	TGTGCCAGCACCCCGGCAGGAACCTCTGGAAACACCATATATTTT
TRBV7-2	few	TRBD1	TRBJ1-2	CASSTQQGAYGYTF	TGTGCCAGCAGTACTCAACAGGGGGCGTATGGCTACACCTTC
TRBV29-1	NA	NA	TRBJ1-1	CSVVHLNTEAFF	TGCAGCGTTGTACACCTGAACACTGAAGCTTTCTTT
TRBV30	NA	NA	TRBJ1-2	CAWSEGVSGYTF	TGTGCCTGGTCCGAAGGGGTCAGCGGCTACACCTTC
TRBV7-9	once	NA	TRBJ1-1	CASSLSNGRPDLAFF	TGTGCCAGCAGCTTATCTAACGGGAGACCGGATCTAGCTTTCTTT
TRBV7-9	NA	TRBD2	TRBJ2-3	CASSPLAGVIGAQYF	TGTGCCAGCAGCCCACTAGCGGGGGTAATTGGGGCGCAGTATTTT
TRBV29-1	NA	TRBD2	TRBJ2-1	CSVEGLAGGSSYNEQFF	TGCAGCGTTGAAGGGCTAGCGGGGGGGAGCTCCTACAATGAGCAGTTCTTC
TRBV24-1	NA	NA	TRBJ2-5	CATSVAGGETQYF	TGTGCCACCAGCGTAGCCGGCGGGGAGACCCAGTACTTC
TRBV18	NA	NA	TRBJ1-1	CASSPLRQVNTEAFF	TGTGCCAGCTCACCATTGCGCCAAGTGAACACTGAAGCTTTCTTT
TRBV9	NA	NA	TRBJ2-2	CASSVSGGELFF	TGTGCCAGCAGCGTATCGGGCGGGGAGCTGTTTTTT
TRBV10-1	NA	TRBD1	TRBJ1-1	CASLKRQGESPEAFF	TGCGCCAGCCTAAAGAGACAGGGAGAATCCCCTGAAGCTTTCTTT
TRBV10-3	few	TRBD1	TRBJ1-5	CAIRPTGDSNQPQHF	TGTGCCATCAGGCCGACAGGGGATAGCAATCAGCCCCAGCATTTT
TRBV2	NA	NA	TRBJ2-2	CASRMTHGELFF	TGTGCCAGCAGGATGACTCACGGGGAGCTGTTTTTT
TRBV7-8	once	TRBD1	TRBJ1-2	CASSSGTASFDYTF	TGTGCCAGCAGCTCCGGGACAGCTAGCTTCGACTACACCTTC
TRBV27	once	NA	TRBJ1-1	CASSFRLNTEAFF	TGTGCCAGCAGTTTTCGGTTGAACACTGAAGCTTTCTTT
TRBV24-1	NA	TRBD2	TRBJ2-1	CATSDLPARGLADSSYNEQFF	TGTGCCACCAGTGATTTACCCGCACGGGGACTAGCCGATAGCTCCTACAATGAGCAGTTCTTC
TRBV11-3	NA	TRBD1	TRBJ2-3	CASSRDRGLADTQYF	TGTGCCAGCAGCCGGGACAGGGGGTTAGCAGATACGCAGTATTTT
TRBV24-1	NA	TRBD2	TRBJ2-3	CATSDVVRGGVTDTQYF	TGTGCCACCAGTGATGTAGTTCGGGGGGGAGTCACAGATACGCAGTATTTT
TRBV25-1	NA	NA	TRBJ1-6	CASRANSSPLHF	TGTGCCAGCAGGGCAAACAGCTCACCCCTCCACTTT
TRBV5-4	few	NA	TRBJ1-2	CASSSAGTNYGYTF	TGTGCCAGCAGCTCAGCCGGGACTAACTATGGCTACACCTTC
TRBV2	NA	TRBD2	TRBJ2-2	CASSDLAGGTNTGELFF	TGTGCCAGCAGTGATCTAGCGGGAGGCACGAACACCGGGGAGCTGTTTTTT
TRBV28	NA	TRBD1	TRBJ1-3	CASSLRRYGRGLSGNTIYF	TGTGCCAGCAGTTTAAGGCGTTACGGCAGGGGGCTCTCTGGAAACACCATATATTTT